The rows below give T cell receptor beta chains drawn from one sample of a study of blood T cell repertoires in COVID-19. This table comes from immunoSEQ multiplex PCR, and its TCRdb copy is limited to in-frame clones, with some not included. The sample has more than 70,000 clones; about 85% are singletons. Sequencing input: peripheral blood. The receptors come from a human donor in a cohort sampled during active COVID-19. The CDR3 runs from the conserved cysteine through the conserved F or W. A D gene is named only where the DNA matches it firmly. Size is stated for part of the rows, as once, few or many counts, or as a class when the clone is expanded.

J | length | V | D | size | CDR3 | DNA
TRBJ1-1 | 14 | TRBV27 | TRBD1 | NA | CASSPNRGRTEAFF | TGTGCCAGCAGTCCAAACAGGGGACGCACTGAAGCTTTCTTT
TRBJ1-4 | 14 | TRBV19 | TRBD1 | once | CASSLRQGNEKLFF | TGTGCCAGTAGTCTACGACAGGGGAATGAAAAACTGTTTTTT
TRBJ2-4 | 13 | TRBV6-5 | NA | NA | CASSSPGVNIQYF | TGTGCCAGCAGTTCCCCAGGGGTCAACATTCAGTACTTC
TRBJ1-1 | 13 | TRBV2 | NA | NA | CASSAGVNTEAFF | TGTGCCAGCAGTGCCGGGGTGAACACTGAAGCTTTCTTT
TRBJ2-7 | 16 | TRBV10-3 | TRBD1 | NA | CAISDGQGTIRSEQYF | TGTGCCATCAGCGACGGACAGGGGACAATACGAAGCGAGCAGTACTTC
TRBJ2-1 | 18 | TRBV7-9 | NA | NA | CASSLAADSAGTYNEQFF | TGTGCCAGCAGCTTGGCCGCTGACTCGGCGGGAACCTACAATGAGCAGTTCTTC
TRBJ2-5 | 13 | TRBV2 | NA | once | CASSDSGVETQYF | TGTGCCAGCAGTGATTCGGGGGTGGAGACCCAGTACTTC
TRBJ1-6 | 16 | TRBV18 | TRBD1 | few | CASSLLPRGKDSPLHF | TGTGCCAGCTCACTGTTACCCAGGGGGAAGGATTCACCCCTCCACTTT
TRBJ2-7 | 16 | TRBV2 | TRBD2 | NA | CASRDPGTSGDYEQYF | TGTGCCAGCAGAGACCCCGGGACTAGCGGAGACTACGAGCAGTACTTC
TRBJ2-5 | 14 | TRBV5-6 | NA | NA | CASSLDRAEETQYF | TGTGCCAGCAGCTTGGACAGGGCAGAAGAGACCCAGTACTTC
TRBJ2-7 | 16 | TRBV19 | TRBD1 | NA | CASSLPGQGGGYEQYF | TGTGCCAGTAGTCTTCCAGGACAGGGGGGCGGCTACGAGCAGTACTTC
TRBJ2-1 | 13 | TRBV7-2 | TRBD2 | once | CASSLSGRYEQFF | TGTGCCAGCAGCTTGAGCGGGAGGTATGAGCAGTTCTTC
TRBJ2-7 | 15 | TRBV7-8 | NA | NA | CASSLVYGSSYEQYF | TGTGCCAGCAGCTTAGTTTACGGGAGTTCCTACGAGCAGTACTTC
TRBJ1-6 | 15 | TRBV18 | NA | once | CASSARSDNNSPLHF | TGTGCCAGCTCAGCGCGTAGCGATAATAATTCACCCCTCCACTTT
TRBJ2-7 | 15 | TRBV7-8 | TRBD2 | NA | CASSPLAGAPYEQYF | TGTGCCAGCAGCCCCTTAGCGGGAGCCCCCTACGAGCAGTACTTC
TRBJ1-2 | 14 | TRBV4-3 | TRBD1 | NA | CASSHRTGDYGYTF | TGCGCCAGCAGCCACAGGACAGGGGACTATGGCTACACCTTC
TRBJ2-6 | 18 | TRBV5-6 | NA | NA | CASSGPRALGSGANVLTF | TGTGCCAGCAGCGGTCCCAGGGCACTGGGCTCGGGGGCCAACGTCCTGACTTTC
TRBJ1-2 | 15 | TRBV6-1 | NA | NA | CASSEAAGSNYGYTF | TGTGCCAGCAGTGAAGCGGCAGGCTCTAACTATGGCTACACCTTC
TRBJ2-3 | 14 | TRBV24-1 | NA | NA | CATSDPPAGDTQYF | TGTGCCACCAGTGACCCCCCGGCGGGAGATACGCAGTATTTT
TRBJ2-7 | 14 | TRBV5-4 | NA | NA | CASSLWGVGAEQYF | TGTGCCAGCAGCTTATGGGGGGTAGGAGCCGAGCAGTACTTC
TRBJ1-2 | 14 | TRBV28 | NA | NA | CACCFWAGVGGYTF | TGTGCCTGCTGTTTTTGGGCAGGGGTAGGTGGCTACACCTTC
TRBJ2-1 | 12 | TRBV27 | NA | medium-sized | CASSTLGNEQFF | TGTGCCAGCAGTACCCTAGGAAATGAGCAGTTCTTC
TRBJ1-1 | 16 | TRBV11-2 | NA | once | CASSLVAGGVGTEAFF | TGTGCCAGCAGCTTAGTCGCTGGGGGGGTTGGCACTGAAGCTTTCTTT
TRBJ2-5 | 14 | TRBV14 | NA | NA | CASSQWIAQETQYF | TGTGCCAGCAGCCAGTGGATAGCCCAAGAGACCCAGTACTTC
TRBJ1-1 | 15 | TRBV5-5 | NA | once | CASSSPRQANTEAFF | TGTGCCAGCAGCTCGCCAAGACAGGCTAACACTGAAGCTTTCTTT
TRBJ1-5 | 19 | TRBV14 | NA | NA | CASRTRPIGGDTCNQPQHF | TGTGCCAGCCGAACAAGACCCATAGGAGGGGATACTTGCAATCAGCCCCAGCATTTT
TRBJ1-1 | 14 | TRBV6-4 | NA | NA | CASSPGGVNTEAFF | TGTGCCAGCAGTCCTGGGGGGGTGAACACTGAAGCTTTCTTT
TRBJ2-1 | 14 | TRBV5-1 | TRBD2 | NA | CASKREPENNEQFF | TGCGCCAGCAAGCGGGAGCCCGAAAACAATGAGCAGTTCTTC
TRBJ2-3 | 17 | TRBV5-1 | TRBD1 | NA | CASSNRDRVPSADTQYF | TGCGCCAGCAGCAACCGGGACAGGGTACCTAGCGCAGATACGCAGTATTTT
TRBJ2-7 | 14 | TRBV11-1 | TRBD1 | NA | CASSSRTGRREQYF | TGTGCCAGCAGCTCACGGACAGGTCGTCGCGAGCAGTACTTC
TRBJ2-7 | 15 | TRBV2 | TRBD1 | NA | CASTPSTGYSYEQYF | TGTGCCAGCACCCCGTCGACAGGGTACTCCTACGAGCAGTACTTC
TRBJ2-7 | 16 | TRBV7-9 | TRBD2 | NA | CASSLVGGGSSYEQYF | TGTGCCAGCAGCTTAGTGGGGGGAGGGTCATCCTACGAGCAGTACTTC
TRBJ2-1 | 15 | TRBV7-8 | TRBD1 | NA | CASSPTGTGVNEQFF | TGTGCCAGCAGCCCGACCGGGACAGGGGTAAATGAGCAGTTCTTC
TRBJ1-5 | 14 | TRBV5-6 | NA | NA | CASTEPAGNQPQHF | TGTGCCAGCACAGAGCCCGCGGGCAATCAGCCCCAGCATTTT
TRBJ2-1 | 15 | TRBV11-2 | TRBD2 | NA | CASSLDYVAGDEQFF | TGTGCCAGCAGCTTAGATTATGTAGCGGGAGATGAGCAGTTCTTC
TRBJ2-1 | 21 | TRBV6-2/TRBV6-3 | TRBD2 | NA | CASSYPSSGRAYRSSYNEQFF | TGTGCCAGCAGTTACCCCTCTAGCGGGAGGGCCTACAGGAGCTCCTACAATGAGCAGTTCTTC
TRBJ2-1 | 16 | TRBV3-1/TRBV3-2 | TRBD2 | once | CASSQRTGGAEDEQFF | TGTGCCAGCAGCCAAAGGACGGGAGGTGCGGAGGATGAGCAGTTCTTC
TRBJ2-5 | 18 | TRBV19 | TRBD2 | NA | CASSKATLGTSGGETQYF | TGTGCCAGTAGTAAGGCTACTCTCGGGACTAGCGGAGGGGAGACCCAGTACTTC
TRBJ2-1 | 17 | TRBV4-1 | NA | NA | CASSQDNLGQSYNEQFF | TGCGCCAGCAGCCAAGATAATCTGGGACAAAGCTACAATGAGCAGTTCTTC
TRBJ2-7 | 13 | TRBV5-1 | NA | NA | CASSLGLPYEQYF | TGCGCCAGCAGCTTGGGACTACCCTACGAGCAGTACTTC
TRBJ2-3 | 12 | TRBV5-4 | NA | NA | CASRAGRDTQYF | TGTGCCAGCAGGGCCGGGAGAGATACGCAGTATTTT
TRBJ1-2 | 12 | TRBV7-9 | NA | NA | CASSLGSGGYTF | TGTGCCAGCAGCTTAGGCTCAGGTGGCTACACCTTC
TRBJ2-5 | 12 | TRBV6-6 | NA | NA | CASSQNQETQYF | TGTGCCAGCAGCCAGAACCAAGAGACCCAGTACTTC
TRBJ2-1 | 13 | TRBV7-9 | NA | NA | CASSLQGEDEQFF | TGTGCCAGCAGCTTACAGGGTGAGGATGAGCAGTTCTTC
TRBJ2-5 | 16 | TRBV5-1 | TRBD2 | NA | CASSLGLAGVQETQYF | TGCGCCAGCAGCTTGGGGCTAGCGGGAGTCCAAGAGACCCAGTACTTC
TRBJ1-2 | 12 | TRBV19 | TRBD1 | NA | CASANRGGGYTF | TGTGCCAGTGCTAACAGGGGGGGCGGCTACACCTTC
TRBJ2-1 | 15 | TRBV11-2 | TRBD2 | NA | CASSRSGGSYNEQFF | TGTGCCAGCAGCCGAAGCGGGGGCTCCTACAATGAGCAGTTCTTC
TRBJ2-1 | 12 | TRBV7-2 | NA | NA | CASSTSLYEQFF | TGTGCCAGCAGCACCTCCCTATATGAGCAGTTCTTC
TRBJ2-3 | 14 | TRBV7-3 | TRBD2 | NA | CASSPSGRADTQYF | TGTGCCAGCAGCCCTAGCGGGAGGGCAGATACGCAGTATTTT
TRBJ2-1 | 17 | TRBV5-1 | TRBD2 | NA | CASSLAEGLAGVREQFF | TGCGCCAGCAGCTTGGCCGAGGGACTAGCGGGAGTTCGAGAGCAGTTCTTC
TRBJ1-4 | 13 | TRBV12-3/TRBV12-4 | TRBD1 | few | CASRSDRGGKLFF | TGTGCCAGCAGATCCGACAGGGGTGGAAAACTGTTTTTT
TRBJ2-7 | 13 | TRBV29-1 | NA | NA | CSVLLTTSYEQYF | TGCAGCGTTTTGTTAACGACAAGCTACGAGCAGTACTTC
TRBJ1-2 | 13 | TRBV19 | TRBD1 | few | CASSIRDRDGYTF | TGTGCCAGTAGTATTCGGGACAGGGATGGCTACACCTTC
TRBJ1-5 | 16 | TRBV28 | TRBD1 | NA | CASSQPLGTDDQPQHF | TGTGCCAGCAGTCAACCCCTAGGGACAGATGATCAGCCCCAGCATTTT
TRBJ1-1 | 15 | TRBV3-1/TRBV3-2 | NA | once | CASSRADLWNTEAFF | TGTGCCAGCAGCCGAGCGGACCTCTGGAACACTGAAGCTTTCTTT
TRBJ2-1 | 13 | TRBV6-2/TRBV6-3 | NA | few | CASSYSGYNEQFF | TGTGCCAGCAGTTACAGCGGTTACAATGAGCAGTTCTTC
TRBJ2-2 | 15 | TRBV11-2 | NA | once | CASSGPGLNTGELFF | TGTGCCAGCAGCGGACCGGGATTGAACACCGGGGAGCTGTTTTTT
TRBJ2-1 | 17 | TRBV24-1 | TRBD2 | NA | CATSDSNVAGGPNEQFF | TGTGCCACCAGTGATTCCAACGTAGCGGGAGGGCCCAATGAGCAGTTCTTC